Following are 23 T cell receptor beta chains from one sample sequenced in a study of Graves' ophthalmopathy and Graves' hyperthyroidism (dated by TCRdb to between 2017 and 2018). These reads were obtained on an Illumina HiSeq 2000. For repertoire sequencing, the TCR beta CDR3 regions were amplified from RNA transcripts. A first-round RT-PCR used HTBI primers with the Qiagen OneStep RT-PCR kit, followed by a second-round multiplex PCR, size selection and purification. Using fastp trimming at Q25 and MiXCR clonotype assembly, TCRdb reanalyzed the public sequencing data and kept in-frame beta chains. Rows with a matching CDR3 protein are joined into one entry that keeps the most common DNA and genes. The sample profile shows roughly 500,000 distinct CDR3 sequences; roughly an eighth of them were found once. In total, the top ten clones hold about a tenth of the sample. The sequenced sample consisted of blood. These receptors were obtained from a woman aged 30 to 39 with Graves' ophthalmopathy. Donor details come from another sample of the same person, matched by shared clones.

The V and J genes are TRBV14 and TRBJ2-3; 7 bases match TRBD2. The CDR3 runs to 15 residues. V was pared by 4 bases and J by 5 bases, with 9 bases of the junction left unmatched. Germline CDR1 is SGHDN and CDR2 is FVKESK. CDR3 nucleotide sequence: TGTGCCAGCAGCCTCCGAGCGGGATGGAAAGATACGCAGTATTTT. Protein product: CASSLRAGWKDTQYF.

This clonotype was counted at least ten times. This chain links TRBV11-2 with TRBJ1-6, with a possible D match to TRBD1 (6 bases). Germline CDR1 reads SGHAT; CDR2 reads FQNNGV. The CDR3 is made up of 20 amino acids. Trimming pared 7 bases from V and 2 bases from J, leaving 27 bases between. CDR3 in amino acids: CASTMGGGPGQRPYNSPLHF. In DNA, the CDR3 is TGTGCCAGCACCATGGGAGGGGGGCCGGGGCAAAGACCCTATAATTCACCCCTCCACTTT.

CDR3 residues: CAWRRGVYGYTF. The CDR3 region has the DNA TGTGCCTGGAGAAGGGGCGTCTATGGCTACACCTTC. The chain employs TRBV30 and TRBJ1-2; TRBD1 might be the D (5 bases). Germline lookup yields CDR1 GTSNPN and CDR2 SVGIG (reference sequence). The CDR3 is 12 residues long. V lost 3 bases, J lost 4 bases, and 9 bases lay in between.

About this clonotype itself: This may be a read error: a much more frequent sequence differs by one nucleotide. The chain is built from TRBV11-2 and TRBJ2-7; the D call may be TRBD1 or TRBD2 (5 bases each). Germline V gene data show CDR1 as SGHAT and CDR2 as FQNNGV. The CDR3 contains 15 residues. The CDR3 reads CASNLSRGTSYEQYF. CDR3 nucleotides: TGTGCCAGCAACTTAAGCCGGGGCACTTCCTACGAGCAGTACTTC.

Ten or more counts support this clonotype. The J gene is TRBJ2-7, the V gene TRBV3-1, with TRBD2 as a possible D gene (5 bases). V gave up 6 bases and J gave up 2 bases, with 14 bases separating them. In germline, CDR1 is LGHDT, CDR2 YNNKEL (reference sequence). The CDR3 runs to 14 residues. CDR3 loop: CASRRRADAYEQYF. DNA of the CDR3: TGTGCCAGCAGGCGGCGGGCTGACGCCTACGAGCAGTACTTC.

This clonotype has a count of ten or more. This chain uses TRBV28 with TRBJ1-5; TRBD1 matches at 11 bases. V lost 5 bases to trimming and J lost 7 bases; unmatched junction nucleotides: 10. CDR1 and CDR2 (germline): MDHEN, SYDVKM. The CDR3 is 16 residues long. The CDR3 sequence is CASSGARTGGGQPQHF. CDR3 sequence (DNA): TGTGCCAGCAGTGGGGCAAGGACAGGGGGCGGGCAGCCCCAGCATTTT.

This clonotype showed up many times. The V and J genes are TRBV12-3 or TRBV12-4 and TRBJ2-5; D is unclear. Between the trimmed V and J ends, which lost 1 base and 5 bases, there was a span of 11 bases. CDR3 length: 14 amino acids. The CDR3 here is CASSLGSLRETQYF. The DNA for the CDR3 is TGTGCCAGCAGTTTAGGATCCCTGAGGGAGACCCAGTACTTC.

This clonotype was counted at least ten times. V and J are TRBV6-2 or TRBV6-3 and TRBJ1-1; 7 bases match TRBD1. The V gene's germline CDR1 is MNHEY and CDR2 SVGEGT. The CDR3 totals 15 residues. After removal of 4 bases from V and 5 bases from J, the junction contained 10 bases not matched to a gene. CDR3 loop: CASSSLGQVGTEAFF. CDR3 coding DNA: TGTGCCAGCAGTTCTCTCGGACAGGTCGGGACTGAAGCTTTCTTT.

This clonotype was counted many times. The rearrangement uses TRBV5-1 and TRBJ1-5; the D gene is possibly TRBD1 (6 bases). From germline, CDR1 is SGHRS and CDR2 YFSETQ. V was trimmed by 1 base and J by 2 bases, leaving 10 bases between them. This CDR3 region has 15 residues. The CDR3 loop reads CASSLTGFGNQPQHF. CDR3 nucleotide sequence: TGCGCCAGCAGCTTGACAGGGTTCGGCAATCAGCCCCAGCATTTT.

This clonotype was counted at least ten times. The CDR3 loop reads CASRIRDTGELFF. The CDR3 bases are TGTGCCAGCAGAATCAGGGATACCGGGGAGCTGTTTTTT. The rearrangement joins TRBV6-1 to TRBJ2-2, with D tentatively TRBD1 (5 bases). The CDR3 has 13 amino acids. Trimming removed 6 bases from V and 5 bases from J, with 10 bases in between. The germline V gene encodes CDR1 MNHNS and CDR2 SASEGT.

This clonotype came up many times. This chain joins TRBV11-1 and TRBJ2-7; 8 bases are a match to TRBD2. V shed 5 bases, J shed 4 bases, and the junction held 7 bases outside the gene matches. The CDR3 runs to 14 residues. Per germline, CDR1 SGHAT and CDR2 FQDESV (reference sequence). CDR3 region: CASSDSAGEYEQYF. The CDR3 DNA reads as TGTGCCAGCAGCGACTCAGCGGGAGAGTACGAGCAGTACTTC.

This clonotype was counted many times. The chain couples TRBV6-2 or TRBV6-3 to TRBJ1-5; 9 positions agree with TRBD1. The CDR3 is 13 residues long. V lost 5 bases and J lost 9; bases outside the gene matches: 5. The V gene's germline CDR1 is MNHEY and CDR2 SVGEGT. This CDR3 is CASSADRGLPQHF. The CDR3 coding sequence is TGTGCCAGCAGTGCGGACAGGGGACTGCCCCAGCATTTT.

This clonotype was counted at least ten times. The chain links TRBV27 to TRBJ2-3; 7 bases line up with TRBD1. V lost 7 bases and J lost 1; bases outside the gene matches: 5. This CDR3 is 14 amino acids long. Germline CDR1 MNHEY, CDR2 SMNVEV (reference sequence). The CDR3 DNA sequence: TGTGCCAGCACTCGGACAGGAGGCACAGATACGCAGTATTTT. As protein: CASTRTGGTDTQYF.

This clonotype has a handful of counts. CDR3 in DNA: TGTGCCAGCAGTTATAGGGGGGGAACGGGAACAGTCCTCTACGAGCAGTACTTC. This translates into CASSYRGGTGTVLYEQYF. The rearrangement links TRBV6-2 or TRBV6-3 to TRBJ2-7; tentative D call: TRBD2 (7 bases). This CDR3 is built from 18 residues. Trimming removed 3 bases from V and 3 bases from J, with 24 bases in between. Germline V gene data show CDR1 as MNHEY and CDR2 as SVGEGT.

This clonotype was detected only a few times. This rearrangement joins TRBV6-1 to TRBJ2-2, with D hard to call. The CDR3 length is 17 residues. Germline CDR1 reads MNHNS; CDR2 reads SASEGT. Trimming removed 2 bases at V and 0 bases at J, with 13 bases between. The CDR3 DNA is TGTGCCAGCAGTGAAAGGGCTAGAGTTCCGAACACCGGGGAGCTGTTTTTT. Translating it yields CASSERARVPNTGELFF.

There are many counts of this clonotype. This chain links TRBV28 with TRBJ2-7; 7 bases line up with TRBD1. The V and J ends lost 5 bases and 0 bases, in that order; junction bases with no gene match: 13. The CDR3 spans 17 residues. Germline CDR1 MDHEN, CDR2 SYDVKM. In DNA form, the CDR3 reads TGTGCCAGCAGTCTCCCTTCGACAGGGTTAAGCTCCTACGAGCAGTACTTC. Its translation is CASSLPSTGLSSYEQYF. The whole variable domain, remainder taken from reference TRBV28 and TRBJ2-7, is DVKVTQSSRYLVKRTGEKVFLECVQDMDHENMFWYRQDPGLGLRLIYFSYDVKMKEKGDIPEGYSVSREKKERFSLILESASTNQTSMYLCASSLPSTGLSSYEQYFGPGTRLTVT.

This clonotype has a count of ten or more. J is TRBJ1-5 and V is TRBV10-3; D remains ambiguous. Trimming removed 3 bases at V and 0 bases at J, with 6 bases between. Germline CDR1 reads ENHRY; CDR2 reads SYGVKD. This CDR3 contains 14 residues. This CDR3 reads CAISDPPSNQPQHF. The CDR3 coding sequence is TGTGCCATCAGTGATCCACCTAGCAATCAGCCCCAGCATTTT.

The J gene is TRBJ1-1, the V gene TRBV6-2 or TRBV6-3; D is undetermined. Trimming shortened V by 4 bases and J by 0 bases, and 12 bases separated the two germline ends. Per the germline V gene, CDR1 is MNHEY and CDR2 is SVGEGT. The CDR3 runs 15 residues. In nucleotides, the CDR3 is TGTGCCAGCAGTTTCGGAGGCGGCTTGAACACTGAAGCTTTCTTT. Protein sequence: CASSFGGGLNTEAFF.

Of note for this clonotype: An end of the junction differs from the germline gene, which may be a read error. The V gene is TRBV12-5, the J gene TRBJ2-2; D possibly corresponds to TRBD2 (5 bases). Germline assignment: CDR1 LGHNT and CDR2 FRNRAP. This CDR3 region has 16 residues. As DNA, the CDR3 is TGTGCTAGTGGCTTGGGTCGACGGGAGAACACCGGGGAGCTGTTTTTT. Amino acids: CASGLGRRENTGELFF. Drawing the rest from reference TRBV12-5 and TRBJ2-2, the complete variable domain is DARVTQTPRHKVTEMGQEVTMRCQPILGHNTVFWYRQTMMQGLELLAYFRNRAPLDDSGMPKDRFSAEMPDATLATLKIQPSEPRDSAVYFCASGLGRRENTGELFFGEGSRLTVL.

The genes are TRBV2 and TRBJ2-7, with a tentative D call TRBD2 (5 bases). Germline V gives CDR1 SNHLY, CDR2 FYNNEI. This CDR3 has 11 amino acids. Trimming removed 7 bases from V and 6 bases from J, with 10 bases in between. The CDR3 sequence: CASNLGGEQYF. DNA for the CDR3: TGTGCCAGCAACCTCGGAGGCGAGCAGTACTTC.

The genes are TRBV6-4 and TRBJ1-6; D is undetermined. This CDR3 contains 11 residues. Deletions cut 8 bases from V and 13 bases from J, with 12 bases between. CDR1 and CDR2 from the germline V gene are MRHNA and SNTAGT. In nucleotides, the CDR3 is TGTGCCAGCGGCCGTTCGGGCCCCCTCCACTTT. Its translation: CASGRSGPLHF.

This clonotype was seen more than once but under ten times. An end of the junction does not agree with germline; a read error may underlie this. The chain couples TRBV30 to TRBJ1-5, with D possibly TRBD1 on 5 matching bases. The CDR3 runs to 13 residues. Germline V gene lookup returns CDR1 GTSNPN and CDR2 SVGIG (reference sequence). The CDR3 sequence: CASSGGNNQPQHF. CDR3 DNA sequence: TGTGCCTCGAGTGGGGGGAACAATCAGCCCCAGCATTTT.

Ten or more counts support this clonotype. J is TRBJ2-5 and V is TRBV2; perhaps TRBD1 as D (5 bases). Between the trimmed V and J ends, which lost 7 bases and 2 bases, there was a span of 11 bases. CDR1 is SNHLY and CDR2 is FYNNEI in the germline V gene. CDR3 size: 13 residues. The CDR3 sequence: CASTTGHQETQYF. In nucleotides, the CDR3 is TGTGCCAGCACTACAGGTCATCAAGAGACCCAGTACTTC. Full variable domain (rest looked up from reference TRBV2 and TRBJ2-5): EPEVTQTPSHQVTQMGQEVILRCVPISNHLYFYWYRQILGQKVEFLVSFYNNEISEKSEIFDDQFSVERPDGSNFTLKIRSTKLEDSAMYFCASTTGHQETQYFGPGTRLLVL.